One and the same sample provided the 18 T cell receptor beta chains below, sequenced in a study of blood T cells in healthy people across ages (dated by TCRdb to 2015 to 2017). Library prep was done by 5' RACE. Sequencing was performed on an Illumina HiSeq 2500. A second PCR of roughly 6 to 11 cycles was run with a J-beta primer mix and a sample-barcoded 5' primer. Clones were called with MiXCR by TCRdb after fastp trimmed the public reads at Q25, and only in-frame beta chains were retained. Rows merge per CDR3 protein into single entries with the most common DNA and genes. This sample holds 1.2 million to 1.5 million distinct CDR3 sequences; approximately 38% were observed only once. The ten largest clones capture 6.5% to 10% of the sample. Material: blood. Source of these receptors: a woman under 30 in good health.

This clonotype has only a few counts. This rearrangement joins TRBV2 to TRBJ2-1; 7 positions agree with TRBD2. Looked up from germline, CDR1 is SNHLY and CDR2 is FYNNEI. This CDR3 comprises 13 residues. The ends lost 8 bases at V and 8 bases at J; junction bases unmatched: 9. For the CDR3, the DNA is TGTGCCAGCGGGGCTAGCGGCCTCGATGAGCAGTTCTTC. As protein: CASGASGLDEQFF.

The chain uses TRBV3-1 and TRBJ2-5, with TRBD1 matching over 8 bases. The J segment lost 5 bases and the V segment lost 3 bases, leaving 5 bases of the junction unmatched. This CDR3 is 14 amino acids long. CDR1 is LGHDT, CDR2 YNNKEL, per germline (reference sequence). Here the CDR3 reads CASSQAGGDETQYF. In DNA form, the CDR3 reads TGTGCCAGCAGCCAGGCAGGGGGCGACGAGACCCAGTACTTC.

V gene TRBV21-1 combines with J gene TRBJ1-5. TRBV21-1 is noted as a pseudogene. This CDR3 has 15 residues. CDR3 coding DNA: TGTGCCAGCAGCAAAAGCGGGCGGGGGGGTCAGCCCCAGCATTTT. It codes for CASSKSGRGGQPQHF.

This clonotype was counted between two and nine times. The chain employs TRBV6-5 and TRBJ1-2; maybe TRBD1 (6 bases). This CDR3 spans 15 amino acids. Trimming shortened V by 6 bases and J by 0 bases, and 14 bases separated the two germline ends. CDR1 MNHEY and CDR2 SVGAGI come from the germline V gene. The CDR3 spells CASSPYRGPNYGYTF. The CDR3 DNA reads as TGTGCCAGCAGCCCCTATCGGGGGCCTAACTATGGCTACACCTTC.

This clonotype has more than one count but fewer than ten. The chain has TRBV12-3 or TRBV12-4 and TRBJ2-1; D uncertain. The end of the DNA is better explained by TRBJ2-7, so the J call may be wrong. The CDR3 runs to 13 residues. The CDR3 nucleotides are TGTGCGGACCGACCCAGCTCCTACAATGAGCAGTACTTC. It is translated as CADRPSSYNEQYF.

A few counts support this clonotype. This chain links TRBV5-1 with TRBJ2-1, with D perhaps matching TRBD2 (6 bases). The J call is doubtful: the DNA matches TRBJ2-7 better. Germline loops: CDR1 SGHRS, CDR2 YFSETQ. The CDR3 is 15 residues long. The CDR3 bases are TGCGCCAGCTCTCAAGCGGGCGAGTCCTACAATGAGCAGTACTTC. Its translation is CASSQAGESYNEQYF.

The V and J genes are TRBV7-9 and TRBJ2-4; perhaps TRBD1 as D (6 bases). The length of the CDR3 is 15 residues. V lost 5 bases and J 1 base, leaving 12 bases between the germline ends. Germline V gene lookup returns CDR1 SEHNR and CDR2 FQNEAQ (reference sequence). CDR3 loop: CASSRDMGAKNIQYF. The CDR3 coding sequence is TGTGCCAGCAGCCGGGACATGGGGGCCAAAAACATTCAGTACTTC.

V usage is TRBV7-3 and J usage is TRBJ2-4; D is unclear. V was pared by 2 bases and J by 4 bases, with 24 bases between. The CDR3 loop spans 19 amino acids. Germline V gives CDR1 SGHTA, CDR2 FQGTGA. Here the CDR3 DNA reads TGTGCCAGCAGCTTACGGACCGGATCCTGGAGCGACTCGAAAAACATTCAGTACTTC. Residues: CASSLRTGSWSDSKNIQYF.

The chain is built from TRBV12-3 or TRBV12-4 and TRBJ2-4; 8 bases fit TRBD1. The assigned J gene may be wrong: the sequence end matches TRBJ2-7 better. CDR3 size: 14 residues. Written as DNA, the CDR3 is TGTGCCAGCACCAGAACAGGGGGGAGCCACGAGCAGTACTTC. This sequence encodes CASTRTGGSHEQYF.

The chain couples TRBV28 to TRBJ1-1; D gene ambiguous. CDR1 is MDHEN, CDR2 SYDVKM, per germline. The V end lost 6 bases, the J end lost 8 bases, and 10 bases lay between the germline ends. The CDR3 has 11 amino acids. The CDR3 DNA is TGTGCCAGCAGCCCGGCGGCAGAAGCTTTCTTT. Translation: CASSPAAEAFF. The full variable domain, in which reference TRBV28 and TRBJ1-1 provide the parts outside the CDR3, is DVKVTQSSRYLVKRTGEKVFLECVQDMDHENMFWYRQDPGLGLRLIYFSYDVKMKEKGDIPEGYSVSREKKERFSLILESASTNQTSMYLCASSPAAEAFFGQGTRLTVV.

The rearrangement links TRBV29-1 to TRBJ2-7; D is unclear. The germline V gene encodes CDR1 SQVTM and CDR2 ANQGSEA. The CDR3 totals 13 residues. V was clipped by 4 bases and J by 2 bases, with 12 bases between them. The CDR3 bases are TGCAGCGTTGGGGCGGTCGGAGCCTACGAGCAGTACTTC. Translated: CSVGAVGAYEQYF.

V gene TRBV5-1 combines with J gene TRBJ2-3, with D tentatively TRBD2 (6 bases). This CDR3 contains 16 residues. Germline CDR1 reads SGHRS; CDR2 reads YFSETQ. Trimming took 0 bases from V and 5 from J, leaving 16 bases between them. This chain's CDR3 is CASSLDAGGPGDTQYF. In DNA, the CDR3 is TGCGCCAGCAGCTTGGATGCTGGAGGGCCCGGAGATACGCAGTATTTT.

The J gene is TRBJ1-5, the V gene TRBV28; 8 nucleotides line up with TRBD1. CDR1 and CDR2 from the germline V gene are MDHEN and SYDVKM. This CDR3 spans 16 amino acids. With 3 bases clipped from V and 5 bases from J, the junction kept 9 bases outside the gene matches. CDR3 loop: CASSFRLTGGHQPQHF. CDR3 coding DNA: TGTGCCAGCAGTTTTCGGTTAACAGGGGGGCATCAGCCCCAGCATTTT.

The chain links TRBV20-1 to TRBJ2-2, with D unclear. Deletions cut 3 bases from V and 7 bases from J, with 9 bases between. This CDR3 spans 12 amino acids. Looked up from germline, CDR1 is DFQATT and CDR2 is SNEGSKA (reference sequence). CDR3 coding DNA: TGCAGTGCTAGTGGTGGAAACGGGGAGCTGTTTTTT. Its protein is CSASGGNGELFF.

This clonotype was recorded once. The J gene is TRBJ1-5, the V gene TRBV5-1; D is unclear. V gave up 5 bases and J gave up 2 bases, with 14 bases separating them. The germline CDR1 and CDR2 sequences are SGHRS and YFSETQ. The CDR3 loop spans 15 amino acids. The CDR3 is CASRPNAGGNQPQHF. As DNA, the CDR3 is TGCGCCAGCAGGCCCAACGCCGGTGGCAATCAGCCCCAGCATTTT.

The chain employs TRBV20-1 and TRBJ2-1, with 7 bases lining up with TRBD2. Germline V gene lookup returns CDR1 DFQATT and CDR2 SNEGSKA (reference sequence). J was trimmed by 2 bases and V by 7 bases; bases with no gene match: 11. This CDR3 is built from 15 residues. The CDR3: CSVRRGAGAYNEQFF. Here the CDR3 DNA reads TGCAGTGTCCGTCGTGGGGCGGGGGCCTACAATGAGCAGTTCTTC.

This clonotype showed up many times. The rearrangement joins TRBV4-2 to TRBJ2-7; a possible D gene is TRBD2 (6 bases). V was trimmed by 4 bases and J by 5 bases, leaving 15 bases between them. The CDR3 is 14 amino acids. The germline CDR1 and CDR2 sequences are LGHNA and YNFKEQ. The CDR3 DNA follows: TGTGCCAGCAGCCCCGGGACTGATCCTAACGAGCAGTACTTC. It translates to CASSPGTDPNEQYF.

The chain recombines TRBV24-1 with TRBJ2-3; no reliable D call. The CDR3 is 15 residues long. V was trimmed by 3 bases and J by 2 bases, leaving 11 bases between them. Germline V lookup: CDR1 KGHDR, CDR2 SFDVKD. As DNA, the CDR3 is TGTGCCACCAGTGATCCTAGAACTTCCACAGATACGCAGTATTTT. It codes for CATSDPRTSTDTQYF.